This is a list of T cell receptor beta chains from one sample in a study of blood T cell repertoires in COVID-19. Using immunoSEQ multiplex PCR, the repertoire was profiled, and TCRdb retains in-frame clones only, with some absent. The sample yields tens of thousands of clones, 86% seen once. The specimen was peripheral blood. All receptors come from a man aged 45 to 65 with active or convalescent COVID-19. Each CDR3 is given with its conserved first and last residue. Fields, in order: clone size, J gene, D gene, V gene, CDR3 protein, CDR3 DNA. The D gene is left open where the match is weak. The listing skips clone size in some rows; elsewhere it reads once, few, many or a size class.

clone_size: -
j_call: TRBJ2-6
d_call: TRBD1
v_call: TRBV3-1/TRBV3-2
cdr3_aa: CASSLTGGGGANVLTF
cdr3_nt: TGTGCCAGCAGTCTGACAGGGGGCGGAGGGGCCAACGTCCTGACTTTC

clone_size: -
j_call: TRBJ1-1
d_call: TRBD1
v_call: TRBV10-1
cdr3_aa: CASSERPATGGTEAFF
cdr3_nt: TGCGCCAGCAGTGAGAGGCCCGCCACAGGGGGTACTGAAGCTTTCTTT

clone_size: -
j_call: TRBJ2-1
d_call: TRBD2
v_call: TRBV7-8
cdr3_aa: CASSLVLAGAIGTYNEQFF
cdr3_nt: TGTGCCAGCAGCTTAGTGTTAGCGGGGGCTATAGGTACCTACAATGAGCAGTTCTTC

clone_size: -
j_call: TRBJ1-3
d_call: TRBD1
v_call: TRBV7-8
cdr3_aa: CASSLVGGNSGNTIYF
cdr3_nt: TGTGCCAGCAGCTTAGTAGGGGGCAATTCTGGAAACACCATATATTTT

clone_size: many
j_call: TRBJ2-1
d_call: -
v_call: TRBV6-1
cdr3_aa: CASSARGGASYNEQFF
cdr3_nt: TGTGCCAGCAGTGCCCGAGGGGGGGCGTCCTACAATGAGCAGTTCTTC

clone_size: once
j_call: TRBJ2-5
d_call: -
v_call: TRBV2
cdr3_aa: CASKLGGLAETQYF
cdr3_nt: TGTGCCAGCAAACTGGGGGGGCTAGCCGAGACCCAGTACTTC

clone_size: -
j_call: TRBJ2-1
d_call: -
v_call: TRBV11-2
cdr3_aa: CASSLQGGNEQFF
cdr3_nt: TGTGCCAGCAGCCTACAGGGGGGGAATGAGCAGTTCTTC

clone_size: few
j_call: TRBJ2-2
d_call: TRBD1
v_call: TRBV27
cdr3_aa: CASSLGTANTGELFF
cdr3_nt: TGTGCCAGCAGTTTAGGGACAGCGAACACCGGGGAGCTGTTTTTT

clone_size: few
j_call: TRBJ2-3
d_call: TRBD2
v_call: TRBV7-9
cdr3_aa: CASSSRGAGGIEDTQYF
cdr3_nt: TGTGCCAGCAGCTCCCGGGGAGCGGGGGGGATAGAAGATACGCAGTATTTT

clone_size: -
j_call: TRBJ2-5
d_call: TRBD2
v_call: TRBV9
cdr3_aa: CASSPRRAGGPQETQYF
cdr3_nt: TGTGCCAGCAGCCCCAGGCGGGCGGGGGGCCCTCAAGAGACCCAGTACTTC

clone_size: -
j_call: TRBJ2-5
d_call: -
v_call: TRBV28
cdr3_aa: CASSFRGAETQYF
cdr3_nt: TGTGCCAGCAGTTTTCGTGGAGCAGAGACCCAGTACTTC

clone_size: -
j_call: TRBJ2-2
d_call: TRBD1
v_call: TRBV6-6
cdr3_aa: CASSWDRVNGELFF
cdr3_nt: TGTGCCAGCAGCTGGGACAGGGTTAACGGGGAGCTGTTTTTT

clone_size: -
j_call: TRBJ1-1
d_call: -
v_call: TRBV6-4
cdr3_aa: CASSTNQGNTEAFF
cdr3_nt: TGTGCCAGCAGTACCAACCAGGGGAACACTGAAGCTTTCTTT

clone_size: -
j_call: TRBJ1-1
d_call: -
v_call: TRBV19
cdr3_aa: CASIEDRNTEAFF
cdr3_nt: TGTGCCAGTATAGAGGACAGGAACACTGAAGCTTTCTTT

clone_size: -
j_call: TRBJ1-6
d_call: -
v_call: TRBV10-3
cdr3_aa: CAISDGNSPLHF
cdr3_nt: TGTGCCATCAGTGACGGTAATTCACCCCTCCACTTT

clone_size: -
j_call: TRBJ1-5
d_call: -
v_call: TRBV7-9
cdr3_aa: CASSQSVGNQPQHF
cdr3_nt: TGTGCCAGCAGCCAATCCGTAGGCAATCAGCCCCAGCATTTT

clone_size: -
j_call: TRBJ2-3
d_call: -
v_call: TRBV5-1
cdr3_aa: CASSLGGGDTDTQYF
cdr3_nt: TGCGCCAGCAGCTTGGGGGGCGGGGACACAGATACGCAGTATTTT

clone_size: -
j_call: TRBJ2-1
d_call: TRBD2
v_call: TRBV7-8
cdr3_aa: CASSLAVAGGDNEQFF
cdr3_nt: TGTGCCAGCAGCTTAGCCGTAGCGGGGGGGGACAATGAGCAGTTCTTC

clone_size: -
j_call: TRBJ1-1
d_call: TRBD1
v_call: TRBV6-5
cdr3_aa: CASSLYRGTEAFF
cdr3_nt: TGTGCCAGCAGCTTATACAGGGGAACTGAAGCTTTCTTT

clone_size: -
j_call: TRBJ2-6
d_call: TRBD1
v_call: TRBV7-6
cdr3_aa: CASSLTAQGTGANVLTF
cdr3_nt: TGTGCCAGCAGCTTAACGGCACAGGGGACTGGGGCCAACGTCCTGACTTTC

clone_size: once
j_call: TRBJ1-6
d_call: -
v_call: TRBV19
cdr3_aa: CASSRQERDSPLHF
cdr3_nt: TGTGCCAGTAGTAGACAGGAGAGGGATTCACCCCTCCACTTT

clone_size: -
j_call: TRBJ2-2
d_call: TRBD1
v_call: TRBV7-2
cdr3_aa: CASMRPGGPGELFF
cdr3_nt: TGTGCCAGCATGCGGCCAGGGGGTCCCGGGGAGCTGTTTTTT

clone_size: -
j_call: TRBJ1-2
d_call: -
v_call: TRBV30
cdr3_aa: CAWRGQGTGYTF
cdr3_nt: TGTGCCTGGAGGGGTCAGGGAACCGGCTACACCTTC

clone_size: -
j_call: TRBJ2-1
d_call: -
v_call: TRBV20-1
cdr3_aa: CSARAYNEQFF
cdr3_nt: TGCAGTGCTAGAGCATACAATGAGCAGTTCTTC

clone_size: -
j_call: TRBJ1-1
d_call: TRBD1
v_call: TRBV28
cdr3_aa: CASSPGGRNTEAFF
cdr3_nt: TGTGCCAGCAGTCCAGGGGGGAGGAACACTGAAGCTTTCTTT

clone_size: few
j_call: TRBJ1-1
d_call: -
v_call: TRBV7-9
cdr3_aa: CASSQITGREDTEAFF
cdr3_nt: TGTGCCAGCAGCCAAATTACGGGCAGGGAAGACACTGAAGCTTTCTTT

clone_size: -
j_call: TRBJ2-5
d_call: -
v_call: TRBV7-2
cdr3_aa: CASSLGMPGEGETQYF
cdr3_nt: TGTGCCAGCAGCTTAGGAATGCCAGGGGAGGGGGAGACCCAGTACTTC

clone_size: once
j_call: TRBJ2-5
d_call: -
v_call: TRBV12-3/TRBV12-4
cdr3_aa: CASSLGEAETQYF
cdr3_nt: TGTGCCAGCAGTTTAGGTGAGGCAGAGACCCAGTACTTC

clone_size: few
j_call: TRBJ1-4
d_call: -
v_call: TRBV7-2
cdr3_aa: CASSSQIRGGEKLFF
cdr3_nt: TGTGCCAGCAGCTCACAAATCAGGGGCGGGGAAAAACTGTTTTTT

clone_size: -
j_call: TRBJ2-7
d_call: TRBD1
v_call: TRBV5-1
cdr3_aa: CASSNGQGANYEQYF
cdr3_nt: TGCGCCAGCAGCAACGGACAGGGGGCAAACTACGAGCAGTACTTC

clone_size: -
j_call: TRBJ1-4
d_call: -
v_call: TRBV30
cdr3_aa: CAWKGLGEKLFF
cdr3_nt: TGTGCCTGGAAGGGACTTGGGGAAAAACTGTTTTTT